The entry that follows covers one TCR beta chain sequence. Its antigen is as yet unknown. Generated by immunoSEQ multiplex PCR, the TCRdb table keeps only in-frame clones and is missing some. The table includes tens of thousands of clones, approximately 85% detected once. The data were taken from a study of T cells in localized non-small cell lung cancer. General study findings and limits: One tumor region alone was sequenced, and heterogeneity therefore remains possible. Among the top 100 tumor clones, a median around 60 appeared in adjacent lung. Adjacent uninvolved lung tissue had the highest T cell clonality, exceeding tumor.

This CDR3 spans 13 amino acids. Germline V gene sequence: CDR1 KGHSH, CDR2 LQKENI. Trimming left V 3 bases short and J 4 bases short, with 9 bases between. This TCR was recovered from a woman aged 35 to 70 with stage I lung adenocarcinoma. The source was peripheral blood, collected before any cancer treatment. The J gene is TRBJ1-2, the V gene TRBV18; D uncertain. This CDR3 is CASSPTETYGYTF. The CDR3 DNA reads as TGTGCCAGCTCACCTACAGAGACCTATGGCTACACCTTC. The whole variable domain, remainder taken from reference TRBV18 and TRBJ1-2, is NAGVMQNPRHLVRRRGQEARLRCSPMKGHSHVYWYRQLPEEGLKFMVYLQKENIIDESGMPKERFSAEFPKEGPSILRIQQVVRGDSAAYFCASSPTETYGYTFGSGTRLTVV.